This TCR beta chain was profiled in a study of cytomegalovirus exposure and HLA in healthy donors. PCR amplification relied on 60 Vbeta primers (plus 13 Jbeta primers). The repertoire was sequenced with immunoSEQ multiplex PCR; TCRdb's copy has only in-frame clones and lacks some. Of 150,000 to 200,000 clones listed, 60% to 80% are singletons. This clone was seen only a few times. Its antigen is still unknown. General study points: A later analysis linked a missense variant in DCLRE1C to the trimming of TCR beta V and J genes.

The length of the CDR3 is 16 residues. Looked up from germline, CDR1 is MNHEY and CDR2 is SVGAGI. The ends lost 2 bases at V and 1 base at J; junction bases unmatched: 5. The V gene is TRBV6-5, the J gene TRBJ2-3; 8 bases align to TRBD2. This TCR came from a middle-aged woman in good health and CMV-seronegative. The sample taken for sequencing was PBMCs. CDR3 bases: TGTGCCAGCAGTTACCCGGGACTAGGGGGCACAGATACGCAGTATTTT. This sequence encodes CASSYPGLGGTDTQYF.